The clone carrying this T cell receptor beta chain was detected only once. This sample was taken from a study of T cell changes during pregnancy in multiple sclerosis. Sequencing used immunoSEQ multiplex PCR; TCRdb keeps in-frame clones, though not all of them. The data show some 38,000 clones, around 91% seen once. Trimming left V 1 base short and J 2 bases short, with 9 bases between. This CDR3 comprises 15 residues. Germline CDR1 is SGHDN and CDR2 is FVKESK. This clonotype originated in a female donor in good health, enrolled as a control in a pregnancy study. The sample here was CD4+ T cells from peripheral blood mononuclear cells, taken in the second trimester of pregnancy. V and J are TRBV14 and TRBJ2-1; D is possibly TRBD2 (6 bases). The CDR3 here is CASSQVGGAYNEQFF. The DNA for the CDR3 is TGTGCCAGCAGCCAAGTCGGCGGGGCCTACAATGAGCAGTTCTTC.